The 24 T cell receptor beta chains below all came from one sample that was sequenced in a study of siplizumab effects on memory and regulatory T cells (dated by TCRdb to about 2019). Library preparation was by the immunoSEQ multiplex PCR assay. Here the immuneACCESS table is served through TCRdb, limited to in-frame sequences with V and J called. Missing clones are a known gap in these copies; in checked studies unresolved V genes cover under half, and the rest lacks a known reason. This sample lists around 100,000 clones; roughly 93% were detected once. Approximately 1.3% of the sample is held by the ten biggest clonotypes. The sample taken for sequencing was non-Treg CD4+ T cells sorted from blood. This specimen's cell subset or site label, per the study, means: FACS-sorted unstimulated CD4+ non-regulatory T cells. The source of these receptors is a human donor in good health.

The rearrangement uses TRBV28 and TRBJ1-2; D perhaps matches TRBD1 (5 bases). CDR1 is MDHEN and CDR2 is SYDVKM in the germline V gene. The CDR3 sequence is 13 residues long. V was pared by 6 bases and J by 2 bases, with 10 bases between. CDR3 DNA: TGTGCCAGCAGCCCGGGACGGAACTATGGCTACACCTTC. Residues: CASSPGRNYGYTF.

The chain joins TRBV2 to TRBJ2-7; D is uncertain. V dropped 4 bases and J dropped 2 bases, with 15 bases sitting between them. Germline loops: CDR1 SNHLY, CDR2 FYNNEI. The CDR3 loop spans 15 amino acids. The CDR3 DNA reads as TGTGCCAGCAGTGTGAGTGCGCAAAGGGCCTACGAGCAGTACTTC. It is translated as CASSVSAQRAYEQYF.

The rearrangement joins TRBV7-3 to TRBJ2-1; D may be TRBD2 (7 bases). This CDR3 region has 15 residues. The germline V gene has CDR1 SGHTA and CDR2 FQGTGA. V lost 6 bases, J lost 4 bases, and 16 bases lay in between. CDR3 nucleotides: TGTGCCAGCAGGGCGGGGGCGACAGCTTACAATGAGCAGTTCTTC. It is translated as CASRAGATAYNEQFF.

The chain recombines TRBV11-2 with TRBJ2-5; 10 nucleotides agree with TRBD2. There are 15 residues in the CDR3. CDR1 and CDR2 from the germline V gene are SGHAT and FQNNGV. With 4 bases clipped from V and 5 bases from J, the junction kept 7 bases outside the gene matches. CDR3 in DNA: TGTGCCAGCAGCTCTAAGCTAGCGGGAGATGAGACCCAGTACTTC. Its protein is CASSSKLAGDETQYF.

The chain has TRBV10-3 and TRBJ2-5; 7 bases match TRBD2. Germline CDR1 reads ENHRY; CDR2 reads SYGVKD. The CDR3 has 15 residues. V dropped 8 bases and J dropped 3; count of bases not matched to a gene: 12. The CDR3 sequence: CAIAGASGGEETQYF. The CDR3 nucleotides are TGTGCCATCGCGGGAGCCAGCGGAGGAGAAGAGACCCAGTACTTC.

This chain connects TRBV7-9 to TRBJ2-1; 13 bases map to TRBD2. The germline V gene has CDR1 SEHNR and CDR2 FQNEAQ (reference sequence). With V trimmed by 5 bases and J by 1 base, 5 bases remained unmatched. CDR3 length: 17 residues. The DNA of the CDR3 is TGTGCCAGCAGCCGTCGACTAGCGGGAGGTTCCTACAATGAGCAGTTCTTC. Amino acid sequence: CASSRRLAGGSYNEQFF.

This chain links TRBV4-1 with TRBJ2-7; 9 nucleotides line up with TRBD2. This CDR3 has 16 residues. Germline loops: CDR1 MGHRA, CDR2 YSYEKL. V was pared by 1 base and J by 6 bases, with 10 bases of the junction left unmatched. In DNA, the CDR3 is TGCGCCAGCAGCCAAGGCTCCGGCGGGAGGGTCGGCGAGCAGTACTTC. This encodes CASSQGSGGRVGEQYF.

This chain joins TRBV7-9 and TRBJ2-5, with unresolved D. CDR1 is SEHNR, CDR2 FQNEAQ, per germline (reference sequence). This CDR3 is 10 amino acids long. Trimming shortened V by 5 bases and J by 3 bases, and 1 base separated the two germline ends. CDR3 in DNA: TGTGCCAGCAGCGAAGAGACCCAGTACTTC. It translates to CASSEETQYF.

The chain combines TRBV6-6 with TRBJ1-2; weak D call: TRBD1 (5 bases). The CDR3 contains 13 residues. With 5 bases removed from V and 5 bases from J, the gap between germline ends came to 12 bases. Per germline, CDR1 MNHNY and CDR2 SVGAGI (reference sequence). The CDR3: CASSPQTAYGYTF. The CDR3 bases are TGTGCCAGCAGTCCCCAGACAGCATATGGCTACACCTTC.

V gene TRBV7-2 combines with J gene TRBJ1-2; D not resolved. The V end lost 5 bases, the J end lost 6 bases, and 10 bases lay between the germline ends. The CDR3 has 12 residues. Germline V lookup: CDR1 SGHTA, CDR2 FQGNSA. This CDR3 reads CASSPSGDGYTF. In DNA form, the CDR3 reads TGTGCCAGCAGCCCATCCGGAGATGGCTACACCTTC.

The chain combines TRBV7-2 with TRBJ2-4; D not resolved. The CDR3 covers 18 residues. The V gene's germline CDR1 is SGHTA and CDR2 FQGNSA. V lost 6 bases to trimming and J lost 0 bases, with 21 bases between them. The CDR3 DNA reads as TGTGCCAGCAGTTCCCAAGTAAGGTCGCAGTTAGCCAAAAACATTCAGTACTTC. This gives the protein CASSSQVRSQLAKNIQYF.

This CDR3 is CASSLDSIVDEQFF. The CDR3 DNA reads as TGCGCCAGCAGCTTAGACAGCATAGTAGATGAGCAGTTCTTC. The chain recombines TRBV5-1 with TRBJ2-1; TRBD1 might be the D (5 bases). The V and J ends lost 2 bases and 8 bases respectively, with 14 bases between them. This CDR3 comprises 14 residues. Germline CDR1 and CDR2: SGHRS and YFSETQ.

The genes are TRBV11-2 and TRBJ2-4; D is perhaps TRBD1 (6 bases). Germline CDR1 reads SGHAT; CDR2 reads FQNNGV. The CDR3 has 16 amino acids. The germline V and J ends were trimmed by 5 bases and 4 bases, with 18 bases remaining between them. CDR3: CASSPLIRGPKNIQYF. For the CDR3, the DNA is TGTGCCAGCAGCCCATTAATCAGGGGTCCAAAAAACATTCAGTACTTC.

This chain's CDR3 is CASSLAGSGETQYF. The CDR3, as DNA: TGTGCCAGCAGTCTAGCGGGTAGTGGGGAGACCCAGTACTTC. The genes are TRBV7-3 and TRBJ2-5; TRBD2 matches at 8 bases. Germline values: CDR1 SGHTA, CDR2 FQGTGA. The V gene end was trimmed by 6 bases and the J gene end by 5 bases; junction bases not matched to a gene: 8. This CDR3 comprises 14 residues.

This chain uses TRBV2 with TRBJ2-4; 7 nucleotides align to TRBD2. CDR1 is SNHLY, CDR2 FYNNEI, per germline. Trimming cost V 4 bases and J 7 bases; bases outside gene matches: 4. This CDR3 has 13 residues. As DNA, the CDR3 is TGTGCCAGCAGTGCGCGGGAGCCGAACATTCAGTACTTC. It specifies CASSAREPNIQYF.

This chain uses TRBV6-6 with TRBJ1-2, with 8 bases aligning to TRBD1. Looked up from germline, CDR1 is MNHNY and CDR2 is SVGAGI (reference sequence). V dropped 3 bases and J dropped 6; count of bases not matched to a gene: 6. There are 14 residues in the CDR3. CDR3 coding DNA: TGTGCCAGCAGTTATTCAGGGGGCTCTGATGGCTACACCTTC. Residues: CASSYSGGSDGYTF.

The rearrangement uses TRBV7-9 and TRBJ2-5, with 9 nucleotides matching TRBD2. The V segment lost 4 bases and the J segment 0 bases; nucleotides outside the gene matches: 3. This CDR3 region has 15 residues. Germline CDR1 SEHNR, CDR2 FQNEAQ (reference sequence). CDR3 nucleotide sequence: TGTGCCAGCAGCTGGGGCGGGGGGGACCAAGAGACCCAGTACTTC. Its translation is CASSWGGGDQETQYF.

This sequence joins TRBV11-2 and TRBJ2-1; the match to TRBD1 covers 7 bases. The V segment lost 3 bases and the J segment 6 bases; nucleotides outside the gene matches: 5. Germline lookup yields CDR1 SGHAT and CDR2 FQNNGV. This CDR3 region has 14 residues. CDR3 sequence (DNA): TGTGCCAGCAGCTTTGACAGGGCCAGCAATGAGCAGTTCTTC. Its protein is CASSFDRASNEQFF.

CDR3 in amino acids: CASSPRGDTSTDTQYF. As DNA, the CDR3 is TGTGCCAGCAGCCCGAGGGGCGATACTAGCACAGATACGCAGTATTTT. The V and J genes are TRBV7-6 and TRBJ2-3; D is tentatively TRBD1 or TRBD2 (5 bases each). V was pared by 5 bases and J by 0 bases, with 15 bases between. Germline V gene lookup returns CDR1 SGHVS and CDR2 FNYEAQ. The CDR3 loop spans 16 amino acids.

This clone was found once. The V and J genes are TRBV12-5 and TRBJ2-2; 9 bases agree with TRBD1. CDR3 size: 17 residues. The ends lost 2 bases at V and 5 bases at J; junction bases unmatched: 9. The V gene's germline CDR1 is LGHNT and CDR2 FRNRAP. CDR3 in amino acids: CASGLFGGTGRTGELFF. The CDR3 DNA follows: TGTGCTAGTGGTTTGTTTGGTGGGACAGGGAGGACCGGGGAGCTGTTTTTT.

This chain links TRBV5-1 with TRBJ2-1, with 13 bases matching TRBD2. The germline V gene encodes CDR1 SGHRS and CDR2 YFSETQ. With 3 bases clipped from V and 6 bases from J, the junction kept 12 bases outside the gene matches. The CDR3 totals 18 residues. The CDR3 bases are TGCGCCAGCAGCTCAACGACTAGCGGGAGGAGGTGGAGCAATGAGCAGTTCTTC. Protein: CASSSTTSGRRWSNEQFF.

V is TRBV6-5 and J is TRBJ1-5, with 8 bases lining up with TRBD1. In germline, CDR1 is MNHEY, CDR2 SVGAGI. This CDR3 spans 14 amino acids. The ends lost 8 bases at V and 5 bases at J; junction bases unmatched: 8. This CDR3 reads CASQGQASYQPQHF. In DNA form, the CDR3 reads TGTGCCAGCCAGGGACAGGCCTCATATCAGCCCCAGCATTTT.

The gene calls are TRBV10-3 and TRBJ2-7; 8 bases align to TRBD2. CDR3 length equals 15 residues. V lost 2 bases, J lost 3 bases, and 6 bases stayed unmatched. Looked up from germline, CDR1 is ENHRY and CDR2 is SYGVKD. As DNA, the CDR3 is TGTGCCATCAGTGAGCTTAGCGGGGCCGGCTACGAGCAGTACTTC. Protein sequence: CAISELSGAGYEQYF.

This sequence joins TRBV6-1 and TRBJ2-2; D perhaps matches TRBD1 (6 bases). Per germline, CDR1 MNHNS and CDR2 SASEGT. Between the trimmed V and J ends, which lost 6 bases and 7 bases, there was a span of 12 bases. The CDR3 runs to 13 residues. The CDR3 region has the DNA TGTGCCAGCAGCTCACAGGGTGACGGGGAGCTGTTTTTT. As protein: CASSSQGDGELFF.